Presented here are 21 T cell receptor beta chains from one specimen sequenced in a study of Tregs in tolerant kidney transplant recipients (dated by TCRdb to the late 2010s). The library was generated by the immunoSEQ multiplex PCR assay. Drawn from immuneACCESS, this table holds only the in-frame rearrangements with V and J called that TCRdb kept. Clones are partly lost; checked studies trace under half to an unresolved V gene and leave the rest unexplained. In all, the sample holds roughly 86,000 clones, and more than 85% of those were seen once. The top ten constitute approximately 1.5% of the sample. The transplants used related donors with nonmyeloablative bone marrow transplantation, and mixed chimerism in the human trials was transient. The specimen was CD4+ T cells from blood (PBMCs), collected 12 months after the transplant. The receptor source for this set is a human patient who received a combined kidney and bone marrow transplant. A transplant means some T cells may be of graft donor rather than patient origin.

The gene calls are TRBV30 and TRBJ2-3, with D unclear. The CDR3 has 14 amino acids. CDR1 and CDR2 (germline): GTSNPN, SVGIG (reference sequence). V shed 3 bases and J shed 1 base, with 11 bases lying between them. CDR3 bases: TGTGCCTGGAGGACTCCCTGGGGCACAGATACGCAGTATTTT. This codes for CAWRTPWGTDTQYF.

The CDR3 is CSAFRGNTIYF. CDR3 in DNA: TGCAGTGCTTTCAGGGGAAACACCATATATTTT. The chain recombines TRBV20-1 with TRBJ1-3; D gene unclear. V lost 5 bases and J lost 4, with 6 bases in between. This CDR3 is built from 11 residues. Germline-derived CDR1 and CDR2 are DFQATT and SNEGSKA (reference sequence).

The V gene is TRBV9, the J gene TRBJ1-1; 7 nucleotides match TRBD1. The germline CDR1 and CDR2 sequences are SGDLS and YYNGEE. The CDR3 is made up of 14 amino acids. V was pared by 5 bases and J by 0 bases, with 4 bases of the junction left unmatched. The CDR3 here is CASSGDRLNTEAFF. In nucleotides, the CDR3 is TGTGCCAGCAGTGGGGACAGACTGAACACTGAAGCTTTCTTT.

This clone was observed once. This chain uses TRBV7-9 with TRBJ2-1; TRBD2 agrees at 13 bases. CDR3 length: 16 amino acids. Germline CDR1 is SEHNR and CDR2 is FQNEAQ (reference sequence). V was clipped by 1 base and J by 6 bases; unmatched bases: 3. CDR3: CASSLVGTSGTNEQFF. DNA of the CDR3: TGTGCCAGCAGCTTAGTGGGGACTAGCGGGACCAATGAGCAGTTCTTC. Full variable domain (missing parts from reference TRBV7-9 and TRBJ2-1): DTGVSQNPRHKITKRGQNVTFRCDPISEHNRLYWYRQTLGQGPEFLTYFQNEAQLEKSRLLSDRFSAERPKGSFSTLEIQRTEQGDSAMYLCASSLVGTSGTNEQFFGPGTRLTVL.

The chain combines TRBV7-9 with TRBJ2-1; 12 nucleotides line up with TRBD2. The V gene's germline CDR1 is SEHNR and CDR2 FQNEAQ (reference sequence). This CDR3 spans 16 amino acids. Unmatched junction bases numbered 2, after V lost 1 base and J lost 4 bases. The CDR3 DNA reads TGTGCCAGCAGCTTAGGGCTAGCGGGAGGGTACAATGAGCAGTTCTTC. Translation gives CASSLGLAGGYNEQFF.

In regard to this clone: At one end, the junction sequence differs from germline, possibly due to a read error. The same CDR3 arises from other DNA sequences in this sample as well. The chain has TRBV7-2 and TRBJ1-6; D call uncertain. The germline V gene encodes CDR1 SGHTA and CDR2 FQGNSA. This CDR3 contains 12 residues. CDR3 DNA: TGTGCCAGCAGGCGTTATAATTCCCCCCTCCACTTT. It is translated as CASRRYNSPLHF.

The V and J genes are TRBV4-2 and TRBJ2-4; maybe TRBD1 (6 bases). From germline, CDR1 is LGHNA and CDR2 YNFKEQ. Trimming left V 1 base short and J 0 bases short, with 13 bases between. The CDR3 totals 17 residues. Here the CDR3 reads CASSQAQGFLAKNIQYF. CDR3 bases: TGTGCCAGCAGCCAAGCCCAGGGGTTCTTAGCCAAAAACATTCAGTACTTC.

In regard to this clone: Other DNA sequences within the sample encode an identical CDR3. The rearrangement uses TRBV11-2 and TRBJ2-3; D is perhaps TRBD2 (6 bases). The CDR3 loop spans 16 amino acids. The V end lost 1 base, the J end lost 3 bases, and 14 bases lay between the germline ends. Germline assignment: CDR1 SGHAT and CDR2 FQNNGV. CDR3 sequence reads: CASSLGRGGSTDTQYF. The CDR3 DNA is TGTGCCAGCAGCTTAGGGCGGGGAGGATCTACAGATACGCAGTATTTT.

This sequence joins TRBV5-3 and TRBJ2-2; tentative D call: TRBD1 (7 bases). TRBV5-3 is labeled an ORF, and its function is uncertain. The CDR3 is made up of 16 amino acids. V was trimmed by 4 bases and J by 4 bases, leaving 17 bases between them. CDR3 DNA sequence: TGTGCCAGAAGCAGCGCCAGGGGGGCGAGCACCGGGGAGCTGTTTTTT. Amino acid sequence: CARSSARGASTGELFF.

The gene calls are TRBV19 and TRBJ1-4, with D unresolved. CDR3 length equals 11 residues. Germline V CDR1 and CDR2: LNHDA, SQIVND (reference sequence). Trimming cost V 5 bases and J 6 bases, with 4 bases left between them. The CDR3 region has the DNA TGTGCCAGTAGTCCGGATGAAAAACTGTTTTTT. This translates into CASSPDEKLFF.

This clone occurred once. The chain recombines TRBV7-3 with TRBJ2-2; 8 bases match TRBD1. Germline loops: CDR1 SGHTA, CDR2 FQGTGA. V shed 5 bases and J 5 bases; nucleotides not matched to a gene: 10. CDR3 size: 16 residues. CDR3 coding DNA: TGTGCCAGCAGCCCCCCAGGGGGCGAACTGACCGGGGAGCTGTTTTTT. Its protein product is CASSPPGGELTGELFF.

This sequence joins TRBV21-1 and TRBJ2-5; the tabulated D call, TRBD1, remains unverified against the DNA. TRBV21-1 is given as a pseudogene. The length of the CDR3 is 16 residues. CDR3 bases: TGTGCCAGCACCAACTTCCAAGACAGGGCCAAAGAGACCCAGTACTTC. Residues: CASTNFQDRAKETQYF.

This chain uses TRBV9 with TRBJ2-1; D is unclear. Trimming stripped 0 bases from V and 2 bases from J, with 6 bases between. Germline CDR1 reads SGDLS; CDR2 reads YYNGEE. The CDR3 sequence is 14 residues long. The CDR3 sequence is CASSVGPAYNEQFF. For the CDR3, the DNA is TGTGCCAGCAGCGTAGGTCCAGCCTACAATGAGCAGTTCTTC.

The chain uses TRBV7-2 and TRBJ2-7; 8 nucleotides agree with TRBD2. The CDR3 consists of 13 residues. V was clipped by 3 bases and J by 9 bases; unmatched bases: 7. Germline CDR1 reads SGHTA; CDR2 reads FQGNSA. CDR3 nucleotide sequence: TGTGCCAGCAGCTTCGGGCTAGCGGGTGGGCAGTACTTC. Protein sequence: CASSFGLAGGQYF.

This clone was counted a single time. The CDR3 DNA sequence: TGTGCCAGCAGTTACTCGACTAGCGGGAGAGACGAGCAGTACTTC. This translates into CASSYSTSGRDEQYF. The rearrangement links TRBV6-6 to TRBJ2-7, with 12 bases fitting TRBD2. The germline CDR1 and CDR2 sequences are MNHNY and SVGAGI (reference sequence). The CDR3 loop spans 15 amino acids. With 0 bases clipped from V and 5 bases from J, the junction kept 2 bases outside the gene matches.

The chain links TRBV4-2 to TRBJ2-1; a weak D match, TRBD2 (5 bases). V dropped 0 bases and J dropped 9 bases, with 12 bases sitting between them. Germline values: CDR1 LGHNA, CDR2 YNFKEQ. The CDR3 spans 14 residues. For the CDR3, the DNA is TGTGCCAGCAGCCAAGAGCTACTAGTAGCTGAGCAGTTCTTC. It codes for CASSQELLVAEQFF.

The chain links TRBV19 to TRBJ2-7; 10 bases line up with TRBD1. This CDR3 is 13 amino acids long. The junction had 4 bases not matched to a gene; V was cut back by 8 bases and J by 3 bases. Germline CDR1 LNHDA, CDR2 SQIVND (reference sequence). The CDR3 reads CASGWTGGYEQYF. The DNA of the CDR3 is TGTGCCAGTGGGTGGACAGGGGGCTACGAGCAGTACTTC.

The genes are TRBV18 and TRBJ2-7; 7 nucleotides align to TRBD1. Germline V CDR1 and CDR2: KGHSH, LQKENI. CDR3 length: 15 amino acids. The V segment lost 5 bases and the J segment 3 bases; nucleotides outside the gene matches: 10. The CDR3 DNA reads as TGTGCCAGCTCATCACTACCGGGACAGAACTACGAGCAGTACTTC. It encodes CASSSLPGQNYEQYF.

The V call is TRBV25-1, the J call TRBJ2-1, with D perhaps matching TRBD1 (6 bases). Per the germline V gene, CDR1 is MGHDK and CDR2 is SYGVNS. The V end was cut by 3 bases, the J end by 0 bases, with 12 bases between. The CDR3 length is 16 residues. CDR3 sequence (DNA): TGTGCCAGCAGTGATGTGGGGGCAAGCTCCTACAATGAGCAGTTCTTC. Amino acid sequence: CASSDVGASSYNEQFF.

The rearrangement uses TRBV7-2 and TRBJ2-5; TRBD2 agrees at 11 bases. Germline loops: CDR1 SGHTA, CDR2 FQGNSA. The CDR3 loop spans 15 amino acids. V dropped 7 bases and J dropped 7; count of bases not matched to a gene: 11. The CDR3 sequence: CASIILAGARGTQYF. CDR3 DNA sequence: TGTGCCAGCATAATACTAGCGGGAGCCAGAGGGACCCAGTACTTC.

This rearrangement joins TRBV7-2 to TRBJ2-7; 11 bases align to TRBD2. V lost 1 base and J lost 6; bases outside the gene matches: 2. The CDR3 covers 14 residues. Per germline, CDR1 SGHTA and CDR2 FQGNSA. CDR3 nucleotides: TGTGCCAGCAGCTTAGTAGCGGGGGGGCTCGAGCAGTACTTC. As protein: CASSLVAGGLEQYF. Looking up the rest from reference TRBV7-2 and TRBJ2-7 gives the full variable domain: GAGVSQSPSNKVTEKGKDVELRCDPISGHTALYWYRQSLGQGLEFLIYFQGNSAPDKSGLPSDRFSAERTGGSVSTLTIQRTQQEDSAVYLCASSLVAGGLEQYFGPGTRLTVT.